One sample yielded the 8 T cell receptor beta chains listed below, sequenced in a study of OX40 agonist ivuxolimab in advanced cancers. TCRdb keeps only in-frame clones here, not all; method: immunoSEQ multiplex PCR. The sample has over 45,000 clones, roughly 80% seen once; the top ten hold roughly 4.5%. Sequences were derived from CD4+ or CD8+ T cells sorted from blood, sampled in a trial of the OX40 agonist ivuxolimab. These receptors were collected from an adult with an advanced solid tumor such as melanoma, head and neck, liver or kidney cancer.

The V gene is TRBV6-6, the J gene TRBJ1-1; D call uncertain. The CDR3 consists of 11 residues. V was shortened by 7 bases and J by 2 bases, with 5 bases between the two germline ends. Germline V lookup: CDR1 MNHNY, CDR2 SVGAGI (reference sequence). CDR3 bases: TGTGCCAGCAAGGATAACACTGAAGCTTTCTTT. Its translation: CASKDNTEAFF.

This clone was counted only a few times. This rearrangement joins TRBV29-1 to TRBJ1-1, with TRBD1 identical over 9 bases. The length of the CDR3 is 13 residues. V was pared by 7 bases and J by 1 base, with 4 bases of the junction left unmatched. In germline, CDR1 is SQVTM, CDR2 ANQGSEA. The CDR3: CSGTDRGNTEAFF. CDR3 bases: TGCAGCGGGACGGACAGGGGGAACACTGAAGCTTTCTTT.

The chain has TRBV7-9 and TRBJ2-5; no reliable D call. The CDR3 is made up of 14 amino acids. Germline V CDR1 and CDR2: SEHNR, FQNEAQ (reference sequence). Trimming shortened V by 5 bases and J by 5 bases, and 15 bases separated the two germline ends. In DNA form, the CDR3 reads TGTGCCAGCAGCCCCTCTCGGCGCCCGGAGACCCAGTACTTC. Translation gives CASSPSRRPETQYF.

This chain joins TRBV7-2 and TRBJ1-2; 7 bases fit TRBD1. In germline, CDR1 is SGHTA, CDR2 FQGNSA. V lost 2 bases, J lost 4 bases, and 7 bases stayed unmatched. The CDR3 has 15 residues. CDR3 in amino acids: CASSLLGQLSYGYTF. The DNA of the CDR3 is TGTGCCAGCAGCTTACTGGGACAGCTTAGCTATGGCTACACCTTC.

CDR3: CASSLGKQRNTEAFF. The CDR3 DNA follows: TGCGCCAGCAGCTTGGGGAAGCAACGGAACACTGAAGCTTTCTTT. V gene TRBV5-1 combines with J gene TRBJ1-1; no clear D gene. CDR3 size: 15 residues. Germline V gene lookup returns CDR1 SGHRS and CDR2 YFSETQ. Trimming left V 0 bases short and J 1 base short, with 10 bases between.

The chain couples TRBV5-1 to TRBJ2-5; D may be TRBD2 (7 bases). CDR3 length: 14 amino acids. V lost 3 bases and J lost 4, with 13 bases in between. Looked up from germline, CDR1 is SGHRS and CDR2 is YFSETQ. The CDR3 DNA follows: TGCGCCAGCAGCTGGGGGGGGCGCGGAGAGACCCAGTACTTC. The encoded protein is CASSWGGRGETQYF. Complete variable domain (other parts from reference TRBV5-1 and TRBJ2-5): KAGVTQTPRYLIKTRGQQVTLSCSPISGHRSVSWYQQTPGQGLQFLFEYFSETQRNKGNFPGRFSGRQFSNSRSEMNVSTLELGDSALYLCASSWGGRGETQYFGPGTRLLVL.

This chain joins TRBV18 and TRBJ2-5; D gene ambiguous. The CDR3 has 13 residues. CDR1 and CDR2 from the germline V gene are KGHSH and LQKENI. V lost 4 bases and J lost 2, with 8 bases in between. The CDR3 coding sequence is TGTGCCAGCTCACAGGGATTACAAGAGACCCAGTACTTC. This gives the protein CASSQGLQETQYF.

The chain combines TRBV6-6 with TRBJ1-2; 7 nucleotides line up with TRBD1. Trimming cost V 6 bases and J 5 bases; bases outside gene matches: 9. Germline CDR1 and CDR2: MNHNY and SVGAGI (reference sequence). This CDR3 is built from 14 residues. Here the CDR3 DNA reads TGTGCCAGCAGAGCCTGGGACAGACTTTATGGCTACACCTTC. Translating it yields CASRAWDRLYGYTF.